The 27 T cell receptor beta chains presented below share a single source sample, sequenced in a study of blood T cell repertoires in COVID-19. Sequenced by immunoSEQ multiplex PCR; TCRdb stores in-frame clones only, minus some. The sample lists a few hundred thousand clones; more than 75% were seen once. The sample comprised peripheral blood. The receptors derive from a woman between 50 and 59 years old with acute or convalescent COVID-19.

The chain carries TRBV7-8 and TRBJ1-2; the match to TRBD1 covers 8 bases. Germline values: CDR1 SGHVS, CDR2 FQNEAQ. The CDR3 contains 13 residues. J gave up 8 bases and V 3 bases, and 5 bases lay outside the gene matches. The CDR3, as DNA: TGTGCCAGCAGCTTTTATCGGACAGGGGGCTACACCTTC. Translating it yields CASSFYRTGGYTF.

The chain has TRBV6-1 and TRBJ2-6, with D tentatively TRBD1 (6 bases). This CDR3 spans 19 amino acids. V lost 3 bases and J lost 0, with 18 bases in between. Germline CDR1 and CDR2: MNHNS and SASEGT. CDR3 bases: TGTGCCAGCAGTGACTTCCTCATTCTGGACAGCTCTGGGGCCAACGTCCTGACTTTC. This gives the protein CASSDFLILDSSGANVLTF.

This clone was counted a single time. V usage is TRBV6-5 and J usage is TRBJ1-6; the match to TRBD1 covers 7 bases. J lost 6 bases, V lost 0 bases, and 2 bases had no gene match. The CDR3 has 15 amino acids. Germline assignment: CDR1 MNHEY and CDR2 SVGAGI. CDR3 protein: CASSYSGQPNSPLHF. As DNA, the CDR3 is TGTGCCAGCAGTTACTCGGGACAGCCTAATTCACCCCTCCACTTT.

This clone has a single count. The chain recombines TRBV9 with TRBJ2-1; 9 bases are a match to TRBD1. The ends lost 4 bases at V and 7 bases at J; junction bases unmatched: 12. This CDR3 is built from 16 residues. Germline CDR1 SGDLS, CDR2 YYNGEE. The CDR3 DNA reads as TGTGCCAGCAGCCCCTGGGACAGGGTATCGTTGAATGAGCAGTTCTTC. It translates to CASSPWDRVSLNEQFF.

Written as DNA, the CDR3 is TGCGCCAGCAGCTTGGAGCCAAACTCTGGGGCCAACGTCCTGACTTTC. Amino acid sequence: CASSLEPNSGANVLTF. The V and J genes are TRBV5-1 and TRBJ2-6, with D unresolved. The CDR3 has 16 residues. V lost 0 bases and J lost 0, with 7 bases in between. Per germline, CDR1 SGHRS and CDR2 YFSETQ. The full variable domain, with the rest looked up from reference TRBV5-1 and TRBJ2-6, is KAGVTQTPRYLIKTRGQQVTLSCSPISGHRSVSWYQQTPGQGLQFLFEYFSETQRNKGNFPGRFSGRQFSNSRSEMNVSTLELGDSALYLCASSLEPNSGANVLTFGAGSRLTVL.

V usage is TRBV7-8 and J usage is TRBJ2-1; TRBD2 aligns across 8 bases. The J segment lost 6 bases and the V segment lost 9 bases, leaving 7 bases of the junction unmatched. CDR3 size: 13 residues. Germline V lookup: CDR1 SGHVS, CDR2 FQNEAQ. The CDR3, as DNA: TGTGCCAGTGGCTTCGCGGGGGGCAATGAGCAGTTCTTC. Its protein is CASGFAGGNEQFF.

This clone was counted between two and nine times. The CDR3 loop is CASSPPGLVQETQYF. The DNA for the CDR3 is TGTGCCAGCTCACCACCGGGACTAGTTCAAGAGACCCAGTACTTC. The chain couples TRBV18 to TRBJ2-5; TRBD2 matches at 8 bases. The V and J ends lost 0 bases and 2 bases, in that order; junction bases with no gene match: 2. In germline, CDR1 is KGHSH, CDR2 LQKENI. The CDR3 runs 15 residues. Filled out from reference TRBV18 and TRBJ2-5, the complete variable domain reads NAGVMQNPRHLVRRRGQEARLRCSPMKGHSHVYWYRQLPEEGLKFMVYLQKENIIDESGMPKERFSAEFPKEGPSILRIQQVVRGDSAAYFCASSPPGLVQETQYFGPGTRLLVL.

This sequence joins TRBV2 and TRBJ2-1, with 7 bases fitting TRBD1. Germline values: CDR1 SNHLY, CDR2 FYNNEI. There are 13 residues in the CDR3. V trimming: 6 bases; J trimming: 5 bases; junction bases outside the gene matches: 4. The CDR3 protein is CASRTGSDNEQFF. In nucleotides, the CDR3 is TGTGCCAGCAGGACAGGGTCAGACAATGAGCAGTTCTTC.

This rearrangement joins TRBV14 to TRBJ1-2; D may be TRBD1 (6 bases). V dropped 2 bases and J dropped 7 bases, with 14 bases sitting between them. This CDR3 spans 14 amino acids. Germline lookup yields CDR1 SGHDN and CDR2 FVKESK. The CDR3 DNA reads as TGTGCCAGCAGCCAAAACAGGGAAGTATGTGGCTACACCTTC. Protein sequence: CASSQNREVCGYTF.

V and J are TRBV3-1 (or the pseudogene TRBV3-2) and TRBJ2-7; 12 bases map to TRBD2. The V gene end was trimmed by 4 bases and the J gene end by 0 bases; junction bases not matched to a gene: 7. The CDR3 sequence is 17 residues long. Germline-derived CDR1 and CDR2 are LGHDT and YNNKEL (reference sequence). CDR3 nucleotides: TGTGCCAGCAGCCGAGGACTAGCGGGACCGAGCTCCTACGAGCAGTACTTC. Its translation: CASSRGLAGPSSYEQYF.

The chain combines TRBV21-1 with TRBJ2-1; the DNA was not used to check the table's D call, TRBD2. TRBV21-1 is termed a pseudogene. The CDR3 is made up of 19 amino acids. CDR3 region: CASSKGGRTSGTSYNEQFF. The CDR3 DNA sequence: TGTGCCAGCAGCAAAGGGGGGAGGACTAGCGGGACATCCTACAATGAGCAGTTCTTC.

The rearrangement links TRBV28 to TRBJ2-7; TRBD1 agrees at 7 bases. The CDR3 consists of 16 residues. With V trimmed by 5 bases and J by 2 bases, 12 bases remained unmatched. Germline V CDR1 and CDR2: MDHEN, SYDVKM. The CDR3 sequence is CASSAVGQAKPYEQYF. The CDR3 nucleotides read TGTGCCAGCAGTGCAGTCGGACAGGCAAAGCCCTACGAGCAGTACTTC.

The chain links TRBV11-2 to TRBJ1-2, with TRBD1 as a possible D gene (6 bases). Looked up from germline, CDR1 is SGHAT and CDR2 is FQNNGV. The CDR3 runs 16 residues. Trimming removed 6 bases at V and 4 bases at J, with 21 bases between. CDR3: CASRHVRLGAGYGYTF. DNA for the CDR3: TGTGCCAGCAGACACGTTCGGCTGGGGGCGGGCTATGGCTACACCTTC.

This rearrangement joins TRBV24-1 to TRBJ2-1; 11 bases are shared with TRBD1. CDR1 and CDR2 from the germline V gene are KGHDR and SFDVKD. This CDR3 spans 16 amino acids. Unmatched junction bases numbered 5, after V lost 4 bases and J lost 4 bases. CDR3 region: CATSDPGQGAYNEQFF. The DNA of the CDR3 is TGTGCCACCAGTGACCCTGGACAGGGGGCATACAATGAGCAGTTCTTC.

This clone was recorded a few times. The CDR3 here is CATSRDLSGINTGELFF. The CDR3 DNA reads TGTGCCACCAGCAGAGATCTAAGCGGGATAAACACCGGGGAGCTGTTTTTT. This chain connects TRBV15 to TRBJ2-2; 7 bases fit TRBD2. In germline, CDR1 is LNHNV, CDR2 YYDKDF (reference sequence). V dropped 0 bases and J dropped 2; count of bases not matched to a gene: 6. The CDR3 contains 17 residues. Looking up the rest from reference TRBV15 and TRBJ2-2 gives the full variable domain: DAMVIQNPRYQVTQFGKPVTLSCSQTLNHNVMYWYQQKSSQAPKLLFHYYDKDFNNEADTPDNFQSRRPNTSFCFLDIRSPGLGDTAMYLCATSRDLSGINTGELFFGEGSRLTVL.

This rearrangement joins TRBV7-9 to TRBJ2-7, with unresolved D. The CDR3 is 14 amino acids. Trimming stripped 1 base from V and 0 bases from J, with 7 bases between. Germline assignment: CDR1 SEHNR and CDR2 FQNEAQ (reference sequence). The CDR3 DNA sequence: TGTGCCAGCAGCTTAGGGTTAGACTCCTACGAGCAGTACTTC. Its protein is CASSLGLDSYEQYF.

This chain connects TRBV28 to TRBJ1-3; no clear D gene. Germline lookup yields CDR1 MDHEN and CDR2 SYDVKM. The V end was cut by 5 bases, the J end by 0 bases, with 14 bases between. The CDR3 length is 16 residues. The CDR3 is CASSPFFESSGNTIYF. DNA of the CDR3: TGTGCCAGCAGTCCCTTTTTCGAGAGCTCTGGAAACACCATATATTTT.

The V gene is TRBV19, the J gene TRBJ2-1; 14 bases fit TRBD2. Germline CDR1 and CDR2: LNHDA and SQIVND (reference sequence). The CDR3 spans 16 residues. Trimming cost V 3 bases and J 9 bases; bases outside gene matches: 7. The DNA of the CDR3 is TGTGCCAGTAGTATCGGGGGACTAGCGGGAGTCGGTGAGCAGTTCTTC. It specifies CASSIGGLAGVGEQFF.

The J gene is TRBJ1-6, the V gene TRBV10-3; 9 nucleotides align to TRBD1. There are 15 residues in the CDR3. Germline CDR1 and CDR2: ENHRY and SYGVKD. V lost 0 bases and J lost 9; bases outside the gene matches: 3. The DNA of the CDR3 is TGTGCCATCAGTGAGTCGACAGGGGGAGGTTCACCCCTCCACTTT. Amino acids: CAISESTGGGSPLHF.

V usage is TRBV19 and J usage is TRBJ2-7; tentatively, D is TRBD1 (5 bases). This CDR3 spans 17 amino acids. The germline gives CDR1 LNHDA, CDR2 SQIVND (reference sequence). Trimming took off 7 bases at V and 2 bases at J, with 24 bases between the two ends. The CDR3 region has the DNA TGTGCCAGTATCAAACAGTGGCAGGGTCCACCAACCTACGAGCAGTACTTC. Translating it yields CASIKQWQGPPTYEQYF.

The rearrangement uses TRBV30 and TRBJ2-1; 12 bases match TRBD2. This CDR3 has 13 residues. Germline CDR1 is GTSNPN and CDR2 is SVGIG (reference sequence). The DNA of the CDR3 is TGTGCTTCGACTAGCGGGAGAGACAATGAGCAGTTCTTC. Its translation is CASTSGRDNEQFF.

The V and J genes are TRBV29-1 and TRBJ1-1; 7 bases line up with TRBD1. This CDR3 contains 14 residues. V dropped 7 bases and J dropped 7; count of bases not matched to a gene: 15. CDR1 and CDR2 (germline): SQVTM, ANQGSEA. The CDR3 spells CSASPLNWDSEAFF. DNA for the CDR3: TGCAGCGCTTCCCCTTTGAACTGGGACAGTGAAGCTTTCTTT. The full variable domain, completed using reference TRBV29-1 and TRBJ1-1, is SAVISQKPSRDICQRGTSLTIQCQVDSQVTMMFWYRQQPGQSLTLIATANQGSEATYESGFVIDKFPISRPNLTFSTLTVSNMSPEDSSIYLCSASPLNWDSEAFFGQGTRLTVV.

V and J are TRBV27 and TRBJ2-7; D gene unclear. This CDR3 region has 14 residues. CDR1 is MNHEY and CDR2 is SMNVEV in the germline V gene (reference sequence). Trimming removed 3 bases from V and 2 bases from J, with 11 bases in between. The CDR3 reads CASSFTALPYEQYF. The DNA for the CDR3 is TGTGCCAGCAGTTTTACAGCCCTACCCTACGAGCAGTACTTC.

V usage is TRBV28 and J usage is TRBJ1-2, with 9 bases lining up with TRBD1. V lost 4 bases to trimming and J lost 2 bases; unmatched junction nucleotides: 5. The germline V gene has CDR1 MDHEN and CDR2 SYDVKM. The CDR3 is 15 amino acids. In DNA, the CDR3 is TGTGCCAGCAGTTACAGGGACAGGGACAACTATGGCTACACCTTC. Its translation: CASSYRDRDNYGYTF.

This rearrangement joins TRBV9 to TRBJ2-1; 7 nucleotides agree with TRBD1. V was clipped by 0 bases and J by 6 bases; unmatched bases: 6. CDR3 size: 15 residues. The germline V gene encodes CDR1 SGDLS and CDR2 YYNGEE. The CDR3 DNA reads as TGTGCCAGCAGCGTAGGGACAGGACTTCTCAATGAGCAGTTCTTC. This encodes CASSVGTGLLNEQFF.

V and J are TRBV3-1 (or the pseudogene TRBV3-2) and TRBJ2-1; D is possibly TRBD2 (6 bases). The germline V gene has CDR1 LGHDT and CDR2 YNNKEL (reference sequence). V was trimmed by 3 bases and J by 3 bases, leaving 12 bases between them. The CDR3 has 15 residues. CDR3 region: CASSQRGLDYNEQFF. CDR3 DNA: TGTGCCAGCAGCCAGAGGGGACTGGACTACAATGAGCAGTTCTTC.

The V and J genes are TRBV5-1 and TRBJ2-2; 14 bases agree with TRBD2. In germline, CDR1 is SGHRS, CDR2 YFSETQ. V gave up 2 bases and J gave up 7 bases; unmatched junction bases: 4. CDR3 size: 16 residues. The CDR3 sequence: CASSLTGLAGDGELFF. As DNA, the CDR3 is TGCGCCAGCAGCTTAACGGGACTAGCGGGAGACGGGGAGCTGTTTTTT.